The entry that follows covers one T cell receptor beta chain sequence. This sample was included in a study of blood T cell repertoires in COVID-19. TCRdb keeps only in-frame clones here, not all; method: immunoSEQ multiplex PCR. The sample lists 250,000 to 400,000 clones, roughly nine tenths occurring once. The CDR3 consists of 12 residues. Trimming removed 6 bases at V and 8 bases at J, with 13 bases between. Germline V gene data show CDR1 as MGHDK and CDR2 as SYGVNS. This chain links TRBV25-1 with TRBJ1-1, with D uncertain. The sequence came from a man between 60 and 70 years old who had recovered from COVID-19. Material: PBMCs or T cells enriched from blood (not recorded which). This CDR3 is CASSNFGGEAFF. CDR3 coding DNA: TGTGCCAGCAGCAACTTCGGCGGAGAAGCTTTCTTT.